This T cell receptor (beta chain) comes out of a study of T cell responses to AZD1222 COVID-19 vaccine. Regarding the study as a whole: Increased Spike-specific TCR breadth and depth were observed after two AZD1222 doses. White British donors predominated, females outnumbered males, and clonal diversity was possibly underestimated. Without day 14 samples, only post-peak T cell repertoires were studied. Of the AZD1222 recipients, only 5 or 6 were seropositive at baseline.

Regarding this clone: The antigen is not known.

Measured with immunoSEQ multiplex PCR; TCRdb has only the in-frame clones, and not every one. The table shows 140,000 or so clones, with more than 70% occurring only once. V was shortened by 1 base and J by 3 bases, with 15 bases between the two germline ends. Germline loops: CDR1 LNHDA, CDR2 SQIVND (reference sequence). This CDR3 is built from 16 residues. This chain connects TRBV19 to TRBJ1-2; tentative D call: TRBD1 (5 bases). This specimen was peripheral blood, taken 28 days after the second AZD1222 dose. This receptor was taken from an adult who received the AZD1222 COVID-19 vaccine. CDR3 loop: CASSIGGQLLDYGYTF. CDR3 DNA sequence: TGTGCCAGTAGTATAGGAGGACAACTACTCGACTATGGCTACACCTTC. Full variable domain (rest looked up from reference TRBV19 and TRBJ1-2): DGGITQSPKYLFRKEGQNVTLSCEQNLNHDAMYWYRQDPGQGLRLIYYSQIVNDFQKGDIAEGYSVSREKKESFPLTVTSAQKNPTAFYLCASSIGGQLLDYGYTFGSGTRLTVV.